One T cell receptor beta chain is described in this entry. As yet, its antigen is unknown. Per the germline V gene, CDR1 is SGHVS and CDR2 is FQNEAQ. The CDR3 runs 15 residues. The ends were cut back, 4 bases at V and 7 bases at J, with 19 bases in the middle. This record comes from a study of T cell repertoires in cytomegalovirus infection. Study context: The public TCR beta signatures pointed to both CMV infection and matching HLA type. General study findings and limits: Of the TCR beta families, the public ones yielded a cumulative frequency that identified carriers of CMV plus the relevant HLA. Ex vivo responses were dominated by HLA-C-restricted CMV-specific TCR beta clonotypes.

TCRdb reanalysed the reads using MiXCR and keeps one entry per CDR3 protein. The data contain roughly 280,000 distinct CDR3 sequences, approximately 13% of them singletons. The sequencing input was PBMCs. This receptor was taken from a human donor in good health (CMV status not recorded). Some clones in this sample may be carry-over from other donors' samples. The chain has TRBV7-8 and TRBJ1-1, with TRBD1 as a possible D gene (5 bases). The CDR3, as DNA: TGTGCCAGCAGCTCCCAGGGCAGGGTGTGGCATGAAGCTTTCTTT. This translates into CASSSQGRVWHEAFF. Together with reference TRBV7-8 and TRBJ1-1, the CDR3 gives the full variable domain: GAGVSQSPRYKVAKRGQDVALRCDPISGHVSLFWYQQALGQGPEFLTYFQNEAQLDKSGLPSDRFFAERPEGSVSTLKIQRTQQEDSAVYLCASSSQGRVWHEAFFGQGTRLTVV.